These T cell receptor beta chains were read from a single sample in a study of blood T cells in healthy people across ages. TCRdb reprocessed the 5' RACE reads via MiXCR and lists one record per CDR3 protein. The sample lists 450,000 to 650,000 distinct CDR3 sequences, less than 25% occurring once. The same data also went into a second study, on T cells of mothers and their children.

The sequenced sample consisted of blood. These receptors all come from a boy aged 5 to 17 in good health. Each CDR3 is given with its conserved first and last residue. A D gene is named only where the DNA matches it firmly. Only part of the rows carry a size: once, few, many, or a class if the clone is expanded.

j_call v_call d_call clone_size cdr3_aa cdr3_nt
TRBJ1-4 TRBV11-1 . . CASSRPGGEKLFF TGTGCCAGCAGCCGTCCCGGAGGTGAAAAACTGTTTTTT
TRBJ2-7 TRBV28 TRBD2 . CASSFLAGGGYEQYF TGTGCCAGCAGTTTTCTAGCGGGAGGTGGGTACGAGCAGTACTTC
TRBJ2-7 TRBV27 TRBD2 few CASSPPGVLAGDPYEQYF TGTGCCAGCAGTCCCCCTGGTGTACTAGCGGGAGACCCCTACGAGCAGTACTTC
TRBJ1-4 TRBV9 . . CASSAEGTTNEKLFF TGTGCCAGCAGCGCCGAGGGGACAACTAATGAAAAACTGTTTTTT
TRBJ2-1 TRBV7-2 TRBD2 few CASSLTSGGGEQFF TGTGCCAGCAGCTTAACTAGCGGGGGGGGAGAGCAGTTCTTC
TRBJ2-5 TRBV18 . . CASSPDQAETQYF TGTGCCAGCTCACCGGACCAGGCGGAGACCCAGTACTTC
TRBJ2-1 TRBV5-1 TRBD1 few CASSLGTGTSYNEQFF TGCGCCAGCAGCCTGGGGACAGGGACATCCTACAATGAGCAGTTCTTC
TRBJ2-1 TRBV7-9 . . CASSTRGFYNEQFF TGTGCCAGCAGCACTAGAGGGTTCTACAATGAGCAGTTCTTC
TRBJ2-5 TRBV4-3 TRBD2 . CASSQGSGHLAGQETQYF TGCGCCAGCAGCCAAGGAAGCGGGCACTTAGCGGGACAAGAGACCCAGTACTTC
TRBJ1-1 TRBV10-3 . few CAITTYEGGEAFF TGTGCCATCACCACATACGAGGGAGGCGAAGCTTTCTTT
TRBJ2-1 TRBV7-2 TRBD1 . CASSGTVQNEQFF TGTGCCAGCAGCGGGACAGTTCAGAATGAGCAGTTCTTC
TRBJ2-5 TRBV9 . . CASSAGPGHSYEETQYF TGTGCCAGCAGCGCAGGACCGGGACATTCTTACGAAGAGACCCAGTACTTC
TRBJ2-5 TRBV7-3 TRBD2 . CASSATGTSGRPQYF TGTGCCAGCAGCGCTACCGGGACTAGCGGGAGACCCCAGTACTTC
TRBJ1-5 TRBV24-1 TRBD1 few CATSGTGEQPQHF TGTGCCACCAGCGGGACAGGGGAACAGCCCCAGCATTTT
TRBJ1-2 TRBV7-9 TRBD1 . CASSLGGQRWRTF TGTGCCAGCAGCTTAGGGGGACAGCGGTGGAGGACCTTC
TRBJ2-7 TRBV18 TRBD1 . CASSGTGNYEQYF TGTGCCAGCTCAGGGACAGGGAACTACGAGCAGTACTTC
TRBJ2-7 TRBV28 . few CASSLERGGAYEQYF TGTGCCAGCAGTTTAGAAAGGGGCGGGGCCTACGAGCAGTACTTC
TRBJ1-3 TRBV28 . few CASSPWTNSGNTIYF TGTGCCAGCAGTCCTTGGACGAACTCTGGAAACACCATATATTTT
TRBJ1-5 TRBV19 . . CATKERRSDNQPQHF TGTGCCACAAAAGAGAGGCGGAGCGACAATCAGCCCCAGCATTTT
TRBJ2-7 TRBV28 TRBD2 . CASSLSTARLAEKYEQYF TGTGCCAGCAGTTTAAGCACCGCCCGACTAGCGGAAAAGTACGAGCAGTACTTC
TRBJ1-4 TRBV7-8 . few CASTPFSNEKLFF TGTGCCAGCACCCCCTTCTCTAATGAAAAACTGTTTTTT
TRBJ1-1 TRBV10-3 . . CAISEPSGAEAFF TGTGCCATCAGTGAACCCTCGGGGGCTGAAGCATTCTTT
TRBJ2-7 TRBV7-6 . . CASSSQQGLPYEQYF TGTGCCAGCAGCTCACAACAGGGACTCCCCTACGAGCAGTACTTC
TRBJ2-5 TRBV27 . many CASSSSTVQETQYF TGTGCCAGCAGTTCCTCGACAGTACAAGAGACCCAGTACTTC
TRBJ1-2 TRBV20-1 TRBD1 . CSASGQAGGFYGYTF TGCAGTGCTTCTGGACAGGCCGGGGGGTTCTATGGCTACACCTTC
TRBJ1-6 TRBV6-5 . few CASSQRVNSPLHF TGTGCCAGCAGCCAAAGGGTGAATTCACCCCTCCACTTT
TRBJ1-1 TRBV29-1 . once CSVEARLMNTEAFF TGCAGCGTTGAAGCGAGGCTGATGAACACTGAAGCTTTCTTT
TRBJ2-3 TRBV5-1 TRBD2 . CASSRGVTSGGADTQYF TGCGCCAGCAGCCGTGGAGTGACTAGCGGGGGGGCAGATACGCAGTATTTT
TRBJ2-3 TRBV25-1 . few CASSEYPVPDTQYF TGTGCCAGCAGTGAATACCCCGTCCCAGATACGCAGTATTTT
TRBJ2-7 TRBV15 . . CATTPSTGHYEQYF TGTGCCACCACCCCCTCGACCGGGCACTACGAGCAGTACTTC
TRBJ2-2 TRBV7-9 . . CASSLVGGRNPGELFF TGTGCCAGCAGCCTAGTGGGGGGGCGCAACCCCGGGGAGCTGTTTTTT
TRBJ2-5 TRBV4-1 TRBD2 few CASSQGGLLGQETQYF TGCGCCAGCAGCCAGGGGGGACTACTAGGGCAAGAGACCCAGTACTTC
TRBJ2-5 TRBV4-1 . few CASSQDLYTGGHERQETQYF TGCGCCAGCAGCCAAGATCTCTACACGGGGGGCCACGAACGCCAAGAGACCCAGTACTTC
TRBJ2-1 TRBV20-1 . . CSARRSTEQFF TGCAGTGCTAGAAGGTCAACGGAGCAGTTCTTC